A single T cell receptor (beta chain) is shown here with its context. Its antigen specificity is not known. The sample holds no much larger clone one base away, and base qualities are not on file. CDR1 and CDR2 (SGHRS, YFSETQ) derive from the germline V gene. The CDR3 covers 11 residues, taking in both the cysteine and the phenylalanine. Only CDR3 DNA remains: 33 bases, in frame from the first base. The junction shows trimming of 2 bases on V and 4 bases on J, plus 2 bases between the germline ends. This specimen comes from a study of T cell responses to AZD1222 COVID-19 vaccine (TCRdb year 2021). Broadly, across the study: A total of 233 trial participants underwent TCR sequencing, of whom 207 received two doses of AZD1222 and 26 received two doses of the MenACWY control vaccine. Trial participants were enrolled into age subgroups of 18-55, 56-69 and 70-plus years, which contained 148, 28 and 57 TCR-sequenced participants, respectively.

General conclusions and limits of the study: Because no samples from the day 14 peak response were available, repertoires could be characterized only after the peak T cell response. Most participants were white British and females outnumbered males, and the authors suggested that clonal diversity may have been underestimated. The 56-69-year group was small, and its depth increase did not reach significance, likely because of low power. Spike-specific TCR breadth and depth rose significantly after two AZD1222 doses compared with day 0 and with MenACWY recipients. Conclusions about previously exposed vaccinees are limited because only six or seven AZD1222 recipients were SARS-CoV-2 seropositive at baseline. Vaccine-associated CD4 TCRs spanned the whole spike protein, with dominant responses in regions 160-218 and 743-854. Reportedly, close to half of the unique spike-specific TCRs recognized epitopes lying outside the regions that are mutated in the B.1.351 and B.1.1.7 variants.

The time point label for this specimen denotes: about 28 days (+/-7) after the second vaccine dose. AZD1222 recipients whose second dose came at about 4 weeks and those whose second dose came at about 12 weeks were combined into one group, since spike-specific TCR depth and breadth did not differ between the two schedules. Vaccinee samples came from UK trials COV001 and COV002, including a single-blind randomized controlled phase 2/3 trial of AZD1222 (ChAdOx1 nCoV-19) in healthy adults. For TCRbeta chain sequencing, PBMC samples were collected from trial participants at day 0 and at day 28 after the second dose. The CDR3 regions of human TCRbeta chains were subjected to immunosequencing. Turning to the authors' computational methods: Repertoire TCRs were matched against a reference library of SARS-CoV-2-specific TCRs generated with the MIRA antigen-specificity platform. Breadth meant the fraction of unique TCRs that were SARS-CoV-2-associated, whereas depth meant the fraction of total T cells that were SARS-CoV-2-associated. Each spike-specific TCR was assigned to its reactive spike region and to a CD4 or CD8 class using the MIRA data. Log10-transformed breadth and depth values were compared by one-way ANOVA with Sidak's multiple comparisons tests. TCRdb took this table from immuneACCESS and kept in-frame rearrangements with V and J called. Such tables lack part of the clones; where checked against another copy, unresolved V genes explain under half of the gap, and the rest is unexplained. From that table come the V and J calls and clone size; the DNA was used to work out D and trimming. Within this sample are 110,000 or so clones, with 89% of them counted one time only. Approximately 45% of the sample comes from the top ten.

The rearrangement combines TRBV5-1 with TRBJ2-3; the D gene cannot be resolved reliably. The sample was peripheral blood, taken 28 days after the second AZD1222 dose. The TCR sequence derives from an adult who received the AZD1222 COVID-19 vaccine. The DNA reads as follows: TGCGCCAGCAGCTTACCAGATACGCAGTATTTT. Translated, this is CASSLPDTQYF.